A selection of T cell receptor beta chains follows, all from one sample in a study of memory CD4+ T cells and cytomegalovirus serostatus. Sequenced by immunoSEQ multiplex PCR; TCRdb stores in-frame clones only, minus some. The repertoire consists of 84,000 or so clones, with 65% to 85% occurring once and the leading ten covering around 0.78%. Material for sequencing was memory CD4+ T cells from blood. The receptors here all came from an adult in good health and CMV-seronegative. CDR3s include the opening cysteine and the closing phenylalanine or tryptophan. The order of the fields is J gene, V gene, CDR3 protein.

TRBJ2-7 | TRBV6-5 | CASRGTGTNYEQYF
TRBJ1-5 | TRBV6-5 | CARSKTRDREQPQHF
TRBJ2-1 | TRBV7-8 | CASRRYTSGSSYNEQFF
TRBJ1-2 | TRBV7-8 | CASSYGGNYGYTF
TRBJ1-1 | TRBV7-2 | CASSPRGKGALTEAFF
TRBJ1-5 | TRBV2 | CASMGQNPGPQHF
TRBJ2-3 | TRBV6-1 | CASSEVGKEDTQYF
TRBJ2-5 | TRBV7-3 | CASSPRFGQETQYF
TRBJ1-2 | TRBV18 | CASSPRSESNYGYTF
TRBJ1-2 | TRBV5-1 | CASSSPGQSNYGYTF
TRBJ1-4 | TRBV12-5 | CASGSGTGGTEKLFF
TRBJ2-3 | TRBV4-1 | CASSQVSRETDTQYF
TRBJ1-1 | TRBV11-1 | CASSLVGQGFRAFF
TRBJ1-2 | TRBV4-1 | CASSQDTDSWYGYTF
TRBJ2-2 | TRBV7-3 | CASSLRDRGSWGTGELFF
TRBJ1-2 | TRBV6-5 | CASSRTGDGYTF
TRBJ1-5 | TRBV30 | CAWSVQLNQPQHF
TRBJ2-3 | TRBV7-3 | CASNAAGATDTQYF
TRBJ2-5 | TRBV7-9 | CASSLAIRGWETQYF
TRBJ1-6 | TRBV7-3 | CASSTGTGGAGNSPLHF
TRBJ1-5 | TRBV10-2 | CASSDKSSNQPQHF
TRBJ1-1 | TRBV11-2 | CASSVTVDTEAFF
TRBJ1-5 | TRBV5-1 | CASSLTGPWFNQPQHF
TRBJ1-3 | TRBV5-1 | CASSSSDRVISGNTIYF